Below are 17 T cell receptor beta chains sequenced from a single sample in a study of T cell responses to AZD1222 COVID-19 vaccine. Profiling relied on immunoSEQ multiplex PCR, and the TCRdb table lists in-frame clones only, not all of them. Altogether approximately 100,000 clones are present, 85% to 90% being singletons, with the ten largest covering approximately 3.7%. This sample comprised peripheral blood, obtained on day 0 of AZD1222 vaccination. The receptors originated from an adult in good health.

The V gene is TRBV5-1, the J gene TRBJ1-2; D unclear. From germline, CDR1 is SGHRS and CDR2 YFSETQ. V lost 5 bases, J lost 2 bases, and 10 bases lay in between. The CDR3 totals 13 residues. CDR3 region: CASSVWGNYGYTF. Here the CDR3 DNA reads TGCGCCAGCAGTGTGTGGGGAAACTATGGCTACACCTTC.

The chain employs TRBV5-6 and TRBJ1-5; 7 nucleotides match TRBD1. CDR1 is SGHDT and CDR2 is YYEEEE in the germline V gene. The V and J ends lost 2 bases and 0 bases, in that order; junction bases with no gene match: 5. The CDR3 length is 16 residues. The CDR3 spells CASSFRTGNSNQPQHF. The CDR3, as DNA: TGTGCCAGCAGCTTTCGGACAGGCAATAGCAATCAGCCCCAGCATTTT.

On this clone: Other nucleotide sequences in the sample specify the same CDR3. This sequence joins TRBV29-1 and TRBJ2-3; D remains ambiguous. V gave up 6 bases and J gave up 2 bases, with 3 bases separating them. The CDR3 consists of 10 residues. The V gene's germline CDR1 is SQVTM and CDR2 ANQGSEA. The CDR3 sequence: CSVDTDTQYF. The CDR3 DNA reads as TGCAGCGTAGACACAGATACGCAGTATTTT.

The chain recombines TRBV30 with TRBJ1-6; D is unclear. Germline lookup yields CDR1 GTSNPN and CDR2 SVGIG (reference sequence). The germline V and J ends were trimmed by 8 bases and 4 bases, with 12 bases remaining between them. The CDR3 spans 13 residues. This CDR3 reads CAHEESYNSPLHF. CDR3 sequence (DNA): TGTGCCCACGAAGAGAGTTATAATTCACCCCTCCACTTT.

The chain joins TRBV5-8 to TRBJ1-4, with D uncertain. CDR1 and CDR2 from the germline V gene are SGHTS and YDEGEE. CDR3 length equals 15 residues. Trimming took 0 bases from V and 7 from J, leaving 13 bases between them. CDR3 sequence reads: CASSLVRIHGEKLFF. The CDR3 DNA is TGTGCCAGCAGCTTGGTGCGAATCCACGGTGAAAAACTGTTTTTT.

This clone was counted a single time. This chain connects TRBV18 to TRBJ2-3, with D perhaps matching TRBD1 or TRBD2 (5 bases each). The germline V gene encodes CDR1 KGHSH and CDR2 LQKENI. The CDR3 contains 14 residues. The V end lost 5 bases, the J end lost 6 bases, and 15 bases lay between the germline ends. This CDR3 is CASSAAGGPDTQYF. The CDR3 region has the DNA TGTGCCAGCTCAGCAGCTGGGGGACCCGATACGCAGTATTTT.

This clone occurred once. This chain joins TRBV4-3 and TRBJ1-5; no clear D gene. The germline CDR1 and CDR2 sequences are LGHNA and YSLEER. Deletions cut 1 base from V and 5 bases from J, with 12 bases between. The CDR3 consists of 15 residues. CDR3 region: CASSQVWQRDQPQHF. The CDR3 bases are TGCGCCAGCAGCCAAGTATGGCAGCGAGATCAGCCCCAGCATTTT.

The CDR3 reads CASRGSYNSPLHF. CDR3 coding DNA: TGTGCCAGCAGGGGTAGTTATAATTCACCCCTCCACTTT. The chain links TRBV6-5 to TRBJ1-6; no firm D call. The germline V and J ends were trimmed by 6 bases and 4 bases, with 7 bases remaining between them. Germline V CDR1 and CDR2: MNHEY, SVGAGI. This CDR3 has 13 amino acids.

The J gene is TRBJ2-7, the V gene TRBV6-5, with D unclear. This CDR3 is built from 13 residues. Trimming pared 7 bases from V and 2 bases from J, leaving 12 bases between. Germline V gene sequence: CDR1 MNHEY, CDR2 SVGAGI. The CDR3 is CASTLGRTYEQYF. The CDR3 DNA reads as TGTGCCAGCACCCTAGGACGGACCTACGAGCAGTACTTC.

The rearrangement uses TRBV30 and TRBJ1-5; D gene uncertain. This CDR3 has 16 amino acids. From germline, CDR1 is GTSNPN and CDR2 SVGIG (reference sequence). V lost 3 bases and J lost 0, with 15 bases in between. The DNA for the CDR3 is TGTGCCTGGAGCGCCCCGGGGTTTATTAGCAATCAGCCCCAGCATTTT. Protein sequence: CAWSAPGFISNQPQHF.

The chain employs TRBV10-2 and TRBJ1-2; no definite D call. The CDR3 has 12 amino acids. The germline V gene has CDR1 WSHSY and CDR2 SAAADI. Between the trimmed V and J ends, which lost 3 bases and 7 bases, there was a span of 9 bases. Here the CDR3 DNA reads TGCGCCAGCAGTGATGGCCCTGCTGGCTACACCTTC. Residues: CASSDGPAGYTF.

The chain has TRBV5-4 and TRBJ2-7, with 7 bases aligning to TRBD1. Germline V gene sequence: CDR1 SGHNT, CDR2 YYREEE (reference sequence). V was clipped by 4 bases and J by 3 bases; unmatched bases: 10. This CDR3 has 15 residues. CDR3 DNA sequence: TGTGCCAGCAGCCCGGACTCCGGACAGGTCTACGAGCAGTACTTC. It translates to CASSPDSGQVYEQYF.

V gene TRBV4-1 combines with J gene TRBJ2-5; no clear D. CDR1 is MGHRA and CDR2 is YSYEKL in the germline V gene. The CDR3 runs 12 residues. Trimming left V 1 base short and J 7 bases short, with 7 bases between. The CDR3 region is CASSQGRGTQYF. As DNA, the CDR3 is TGCGCCAGCAGCCAAGGAAGAGGGACCCAGTACTTC.

This chain uses TRBV6-5 with TRBJ1-2; the D is unclear. CDR1 and CDR2 from the germline V gene are MNHEY and SVGAGI. CDR3 length equals 12 residues. The V gene lost 8 bases and the J gene lost 4 bases, with 11 bases spanning the gap. The CDR3 spells CASPGTTYGYTF. CDR3 nucleotides: TGTGCCAGCCCTGGAACAACCTATGGCTACACCTTC.

This clone was seen more than once but under ten times. This chain uses TRBV7-2 with TRBJ2-7, with unresolved D. The CDR3 consists of 13 residues. The ends were cut back, 6 bases at V and 3 bases at J, with 12 bases in the middle. Germline CDR1 and CDR2: SGHTA and FQGNSA. This chain's CDR3 is CASSWSRLYEQYF. The CDR3 DNA reads as TGTGCCAGCAGTTGGTCGCGGCTCTACGAGCAGTACTTC.

The chain couples TRBV5-1 to TRBJ2-5; 8 bases are a match to TRBD2. Germline CDR1 SGHRS, CDR2 YFSETQ. Unmatched junction bases numbered 5, after V lost 0 bases and J lost 4 bases. This CDR3 has 15 residues. The CDR3 DNA reads as TGCGCCAGCAGCTTGGCCGGGACTAGGGTAGAGACCCAGTACTTC. This sequence encodes CASSLAGTRVETQYF.

J is TRBJ1-6 and V is TRBV23-1; D unclear. TRBV23-1 is an ORF for which the function is uncertain. CDR3 size: 14 residues. V lost 2 bases and J lost 5, with 7 bases in between. The CDR3 sequence is CASSQGSNNSPLHF. DNA for the CDR3: TGCGCCAGCAGTCAAGGGAGTAATAATTCACCCCTCCACTTT.